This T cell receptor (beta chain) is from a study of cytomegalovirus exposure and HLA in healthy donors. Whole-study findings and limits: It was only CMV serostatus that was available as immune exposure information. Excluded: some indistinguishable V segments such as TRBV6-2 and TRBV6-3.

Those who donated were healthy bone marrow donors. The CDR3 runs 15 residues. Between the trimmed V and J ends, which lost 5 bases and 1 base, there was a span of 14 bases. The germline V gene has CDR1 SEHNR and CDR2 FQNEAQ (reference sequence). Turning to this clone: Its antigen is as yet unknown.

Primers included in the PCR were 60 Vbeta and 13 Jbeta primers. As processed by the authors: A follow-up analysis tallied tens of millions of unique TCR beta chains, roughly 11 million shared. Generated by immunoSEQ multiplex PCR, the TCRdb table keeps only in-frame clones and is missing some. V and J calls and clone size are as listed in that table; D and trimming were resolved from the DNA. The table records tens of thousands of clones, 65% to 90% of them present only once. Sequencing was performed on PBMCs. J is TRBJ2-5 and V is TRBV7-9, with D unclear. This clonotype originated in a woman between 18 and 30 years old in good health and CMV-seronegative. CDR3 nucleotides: TGTGCCAGCAGCCCCCCGTCCAGTCGCCAAGAGACCCAGTACTTC. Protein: CASSPPSSRQETQYF.